This TCR beta chain was obtained from a study of OX40 agonist ivuxolimab in advanced cancers. Study-level background: Participants averaged approximately 65 years of age (range about 23 to 90) and were around 80% male.

TCRdb's copy holds only in-frame clones and misses some; the assay was immunoSEQ multiplex PCR. The profile shows about 83,000 clones, 65% to 90% of them singletons. CDR3 length equals 14 residues. Germline loops: CDR1 SGHTA, CDR2 FQGNSA. V was clipped by 5 bases and J by 5 bases, with 12 bases between them. This clone appeared once. No patient had autoimmune disease or received systemic immunosuppression. The rearrangement joins TRBV7-2 to TRBJ2-2; D remains ambiguous. This receptor was taken from an adult with an advanced solid tumor such as melanoma, head and neck, liver or kidney cancer. Sequencing was performed on CD4+ or CD8+ T cells sorted from blood, taken in a trial of the OX40 agonist ivuxolimab. CDR3 coding DNA: TGTGCCAGCAGCGCCCACTCCGGAACCGGGGAGCTGTTTTTT. Translating it yields CASSAHSGTGELFF.